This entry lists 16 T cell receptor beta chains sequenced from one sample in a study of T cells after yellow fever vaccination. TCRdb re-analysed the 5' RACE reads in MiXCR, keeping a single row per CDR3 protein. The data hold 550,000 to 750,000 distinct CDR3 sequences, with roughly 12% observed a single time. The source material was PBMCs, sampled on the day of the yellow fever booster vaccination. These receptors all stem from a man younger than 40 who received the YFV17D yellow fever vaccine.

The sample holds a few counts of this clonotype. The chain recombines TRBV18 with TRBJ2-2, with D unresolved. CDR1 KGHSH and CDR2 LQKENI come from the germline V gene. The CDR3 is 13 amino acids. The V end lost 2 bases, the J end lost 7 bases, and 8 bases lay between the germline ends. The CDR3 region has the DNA TGTGCCAGCTCACCAATAGAGAGCGGGGAGCTGTTTTTT. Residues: CASSPIESGELFF.

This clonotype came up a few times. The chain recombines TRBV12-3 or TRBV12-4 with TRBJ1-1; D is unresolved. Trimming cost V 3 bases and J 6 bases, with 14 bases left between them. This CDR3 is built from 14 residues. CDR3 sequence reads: CASSFFGIGAEAFF. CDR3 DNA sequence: TGTGCCAGCAGTTTTTTCGGTATCGGCGCTGAAGCTTTCTTT.

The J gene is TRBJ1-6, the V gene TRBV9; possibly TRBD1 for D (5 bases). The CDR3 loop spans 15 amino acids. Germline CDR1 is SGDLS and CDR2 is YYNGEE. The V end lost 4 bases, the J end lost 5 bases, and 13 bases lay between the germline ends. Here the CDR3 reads CASSSTGPNNSPLHF. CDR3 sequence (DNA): TGTGCCAGCAGCAGCACGGGGCCGAATAATTCACCCCTCCACTTT.

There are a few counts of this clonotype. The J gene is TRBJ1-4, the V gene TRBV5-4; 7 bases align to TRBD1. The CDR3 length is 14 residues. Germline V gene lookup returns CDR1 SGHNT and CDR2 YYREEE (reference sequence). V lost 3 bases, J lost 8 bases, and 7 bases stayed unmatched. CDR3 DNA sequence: TGTGCCAGCAGCTCTATCGAACAGGGGGAAAAACTGTTTTTT. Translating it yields CASSSIEQGEKLFF.

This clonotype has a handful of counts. The CDR3 nucleotides read TGTGCCATCAGCCAGGACCGCGAGGGCGTCACAGATACGCAGTATTTT. Translating it yields CAISQDREGVTDTQYF. The V and J genes are TRBV10-3 and TRBJ2-3; D perhaps matches TRBD2 (5 bases). V was cut by 6 bases and J by 2 bases, with 18 bases left in between. Germline-derived CDR1 and CDR2 are ENHRY and SYGVKD. The length of the CDR3 is 16 residues.

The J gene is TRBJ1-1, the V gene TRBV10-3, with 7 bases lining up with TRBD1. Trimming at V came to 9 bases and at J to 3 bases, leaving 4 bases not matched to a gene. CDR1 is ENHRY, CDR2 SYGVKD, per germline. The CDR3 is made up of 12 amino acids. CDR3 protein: CAIQGQYTEAFF. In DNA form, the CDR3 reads TGTGCCATACAGGGACAGTACACTGAAGCTTTCTTT.

The CDR3 region is CASGTSGRNEQYF. DNA for the CDR3: TGTGCCAGCGGAACTAGCGGGAGAAACGAGCAGTACTTC. The chain uses TRBV7-9 and TRBJ2-7; 11 positions match TRBD2. The germline V gene has CDR1 SEHNR and CDR2 FQNEAQ (reference sequence). Trimming removed 8 bases from V and 5 bases from J; junction bases left unmatched: 5. CDR3 length equals 13 residues.

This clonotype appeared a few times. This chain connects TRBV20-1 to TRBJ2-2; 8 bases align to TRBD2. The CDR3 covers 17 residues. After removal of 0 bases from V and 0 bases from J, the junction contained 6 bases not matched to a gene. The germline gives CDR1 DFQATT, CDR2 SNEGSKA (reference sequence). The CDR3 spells CSARDRASGPNTGELFF. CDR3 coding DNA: TGCAGTGCTAGAGATCGGGCTAGCGGGCCGAACACCGGGGAGCTGTTTTTT.

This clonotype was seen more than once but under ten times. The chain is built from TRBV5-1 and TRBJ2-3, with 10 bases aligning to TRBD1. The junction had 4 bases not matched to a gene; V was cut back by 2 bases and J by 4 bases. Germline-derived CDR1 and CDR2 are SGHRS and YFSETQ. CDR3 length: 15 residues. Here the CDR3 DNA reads TGCGCCAGCAGCTTCGACAGGGGGCCGGCAGATACGCAGTATTTT. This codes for CASSFDRGPADTQYF.

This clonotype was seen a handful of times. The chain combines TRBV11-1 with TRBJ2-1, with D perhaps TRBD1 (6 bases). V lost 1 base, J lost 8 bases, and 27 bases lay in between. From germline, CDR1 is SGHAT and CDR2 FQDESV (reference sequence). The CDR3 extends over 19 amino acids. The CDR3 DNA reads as TGTGCCAGCAGCTTAGTGCAGTGGGCAGGGGATAACGCCGTCGATGAGCAGTTCTTC. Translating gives CASSLVQWAGDNAVDEQFF.

CDR3 region: CASSLAGRNYEQYF. CDR3 bases: TGTGCCAGCAGCTTAGCGGGACGCAACTACGAGCAGTACTTC. The chain joins TRBV7-8 to TRBJ2-7, with D perhaps being TRBD1 or TRBD2 (5 bases each). Germline V gives CDR1 SGHVS, CDR2 FQNEAQ. The CDR3 consists of 14 residues. V gave up 0 bases and J gave up 3 bases, with 9 bases separating them. The complete variable domain, with remaining parts taken from reference TRBV7-8 and TRBJ2-7, reads GAGVSQSPRYKVAKRGQDVALRCDPISGHVSLFWYQQALGQGPEFLTYFQNEAQLDKSGLPSDRFFAERPEGSVSTLKIQRTQQEDSAVYLCASSLAGRNYEQYFGPGTRLTVT.

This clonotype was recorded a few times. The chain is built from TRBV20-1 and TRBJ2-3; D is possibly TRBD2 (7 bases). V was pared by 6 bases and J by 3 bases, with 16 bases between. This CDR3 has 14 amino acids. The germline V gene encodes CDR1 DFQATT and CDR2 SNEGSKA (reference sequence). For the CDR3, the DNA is TGCAGTGCCTTTTGGGGGGGCGCGACAGATACGCAGTATTTT. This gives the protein CSAFWGGATDTQYF.

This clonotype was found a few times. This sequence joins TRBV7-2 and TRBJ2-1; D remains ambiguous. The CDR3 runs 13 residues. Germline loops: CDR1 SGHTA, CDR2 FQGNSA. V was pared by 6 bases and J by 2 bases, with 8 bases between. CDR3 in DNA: TGTGCCAGCAGGTCCCCGGCCTACAATGAGCAGTTCTTC. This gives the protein CASRSPAYNEQFF.

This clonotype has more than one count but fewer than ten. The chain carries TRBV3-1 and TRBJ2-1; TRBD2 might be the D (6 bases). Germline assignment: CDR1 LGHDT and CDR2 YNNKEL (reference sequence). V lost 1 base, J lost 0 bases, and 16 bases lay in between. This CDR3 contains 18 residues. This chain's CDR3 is CASSQGLTSPSSYNEQFF. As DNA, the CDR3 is TGTGCCAGCAGCCAAGGCCTTACTAGCCCGAGCTCCTACAATGAGCAGTTCTTC.

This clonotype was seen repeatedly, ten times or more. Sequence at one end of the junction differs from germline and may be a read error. The CDR3 nucleotides read TGCGCCAGCAGCCAAGATCTTGCGGGGTTT. It codes for CASSQDLAGF. The rearrangement joins TRBV4-3 to TRBJ2-3, with D maybe TRBD2 (6 bases). This CDR3 comprises 10 residues. Germline V lookup: CDR1 LGHNA, CDR2 YSLEER.

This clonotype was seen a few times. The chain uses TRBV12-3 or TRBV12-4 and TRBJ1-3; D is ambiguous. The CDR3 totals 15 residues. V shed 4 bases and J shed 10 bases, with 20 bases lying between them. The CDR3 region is CASSSSKAGLRTIYF. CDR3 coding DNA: TGTGCCAGCAGTTCTTCAAAGGCGGGTTTAAGGACCATATATTTT.